Each of the 30 T cell receptor beta chains below was sequenced from the same sample in a study of blood T cell repertoires in COVID-19 (TCRdb year 2020). The library was prepared using the immunoSEQ multiplex PCR assay. Not all clones reach the TCRdb copy of this immuneACCESS table, which keeps in-frame sequences only. Checked studies attribute under half of the gap to unresolved V genes and leave the rest unexplained. The sample table contains about 300,000 clones; only one count was recorded for just over 90% of them. The biggest ten clones account for around 2.2% of the sample. Sample: peripheral blood. All receptors derive from a woman under 40 with COVID-19, enrolled during active disease.

This CDR3 reads CASSVSQGGDYGYTF. CDR3 DNA: TGTGCCAGCAGTGTCAGCCAGGGAGGAGACTATGGCTACACCTTC. The rearrangement joins TRBV6-4 to TRBJ1-2; the D gene is possibly TRBD1 (5 bases). Germline assignment: CDR1 MRHNA and CDR2 SNTAGT. The CDR3 has 15 amino acids. Trimming cost V 4 bases and J 3 bases, with 15 bases left between them.

Only one count was recorded for this clone. The J gene is TRBJ2-3, the V gene TRBV5-1, with 8 bases fitting TRBD2. The CDR3 spans 15 residues. Germline CDR1 and CDR2: SGHRS and YFSETQ. Germline trimming cut 0 bases from V and 4 bases from J; bases unmatched to any gene: 4. CDR3 DNA sequence: TGCGCCAGCAGCTTGGTCACGGGAGGGCCAGATACGCAGTATTTT. Translation gives CASSLVTGGPDTQYF.

This sequence joins TRBV12-3 or TRBV12-4 and TRBJ1-6; D is undetermined. The CDR3 covers 13 residues. V was clipped by 3 bases and J by 8 bases, with 8 bases between them. In DNA form, the CDR3 reads TGTGCCAGCAGTTTTACGGCGGATTCACCCCTCCACTTT. Its protein is CASSFTADSPLHF.

The chain carries TRBV18 and TRBJ1-2, with 9 bases lining up with TRBD1. The V and J ends lost 8 bases and 11 bases, in that order; junction bases with no gene match: 21. The CDR3 runs to 16 residues. CDR1 is KGHSH and CDR2 is LQKENI in the germline V gene. The CDR3 spells CASHTSLGQGIRGYTF. The CDR3 DNA reads TGTGCCAGCCATACTTCCCTGGGACAGGGTATTCGAGGATACACCTTC.

Concerning this clone itself: Other DNA sequences from this sample encode an identical CDR3 as well. CDR3 in amino acids: CASSLGGNTEAFF. In nucleotides, the CDR3 is TGCGCCAGCAGCTTAGGCGGGAACACTGAAGCTTTCTTT. This rearrangement joins TRBV5-1 to TRBJ1-1, with D uncertain. V was trimmed by 2 bases and J by 1 base, leaving 6 bases between them. Germline assignment: CDR1 SGHRS and CDR2 YFSETQ. The CDR3 is made up of 13 amino acids. Full variable domain (rest looked up from reference TRBV5-1 and TRBJ1-1): KAGVTQTPRYLIKTRGQQVTLSCSPISGHRSVSWYQQTPGQGLQFLFEYFSETQRNKGNFPGRFSGRQFSNSRSEMNVSTLELGDSALYLCASSLGGNTEAFFGQGTRLTVV.

The chain combines TRBV7-9 with TRBJ2-7; tentatively, D is TRBD1 (7 bases). The CDR3 is 14 amino acids. V shed 1 base and J shed 6 bases, with 13 bases lying between them. Germline CDR1 and CDR2: SEHNR and FQNEAQ (reference sequence). The CDR3 coding sequence is TGTGCCAGCAGCTTAGAAACAGGGGAGGCCGAGCAGTACTTC. Translation: CASSLETGEAEQYF.

V gene TRBV6-6 combines with J gene TRBJ2-7; a possible D gene is TRBD1 (5 bases). Germline CDR1 is MNHNY and CDR2 is SVGAGI (reference sequence). V gave up 0 bases and J gave up 7 bases, with 19 bases separating them. The CDR3 has 16 residues. CDR3 sequence reads: CASSYSSRTLPFEQYF. In DNA form, the CDR3 reads TGTGCCAGCAGTTACTCGTCGAGGACACTCCCGTTTGAGCAGTACTTC.

Concerning this clone: This may stem from a read error, because a much larger clone lies one nucleotide away. The V gene is TRBV2, the J gene TRBJ1-3, with a weak D call TRBD1 (6 bases). In germline, CDR1 is SNHLY, CDR2 FYNNEI. The V end lost 5 bases, the J end lost 0 bases, and 8 bases lay between the germline ends. This CDR3 region has 14 residues. The CDR3: CASSPDSSGNTIYF. The CDR3 nucleotides are TGTGCCAGCAGTCCGGACAGCTCTGGAAACACCATATATTTT.

V and J are TRBV7-7 and TRBJ2-7; tentative D call: TRBD1 (7 bases). This CDR3 is 15 amino acids long. The V gene's germline CDR1 is SSHAT and CDR2 FNYEAQ (reference sequence). V lost 5 bases, J lost 5 bases, and 19 bases lay in between. The CDR3 DNA is TGTGCCAGCAGCCCGGGACAGCGGGTGATCGACGAGCAGTACTTC. Translation: CASSPGQRVIDEQYF.

The chain uses TRBV2 and TRBJ1-3; unclear D gene. V was clipped by 5 bases and J by 2 bases, with 10 bases between them. Germline CDR1 reads SNHLY; CDR2 reads FYNNEI. CDR3 length: 14 amino acids. CDR3 bases: TGTGCCAGCAGTCCTACAGACACTGGAAACACCATATATTTT. Protein: CASSPTDTGNTIYF.

The DNA of the CDR3 is TGTGCCAGCGGCTATCCCGGGACAGGCTTCATAGATACGCAGTATTTT. This codes for CASGYPGTGFIDTQYF. The chain is built from TRBV27 and TRBJ2-3, with TRBD1 matching 8 bases. The CDR3 spans 16 residues. Germline V CDR1 and CDR2: MNHEY, SMNVEV (reference sequence). With V trimmed by 8 bases and J by 5 bases, 15 bases remained unmatched.

The gene calls are TRBV9 and TRBJ2-7, with 8 bases lining up with TRBD1. The CDR3 is 15 amino acids. Germline V lookup: CDR1 SGDLS, CDR2 YYNGEE. V shed 4 bases and J 2 bases; nucleotides not matched to a gene: 8. DNA for the CDR3: TGTGCCAGCAGCCCCCGCGGGGACAGGACCTACGAGCAGTACTTC. This gives the protein CASSPRGDRTYEQYF.

The chain recombines TRBV10-2 with TRBJ2-1; 11 bases line up with TRBD2. The CDR3 covers 16 residues. V was clipped by 7 bases and J by 5 bases; unmatched bases: 10. Germline lookup yields CDR1 WSHSY and CDR2 SAAADI. CDR3 sequence: CASTDQTSGSNNEQFF. Written as DNA, the CDR3 is TGCGCCAGCACCGACCAAACTAGCGGGAGTAACAATGAGCAGTTCTTC.

The chain employs TRBV5-1 and TRBJ2-2, with D possibly TRBD1 on 5 matching bases. From germline, CDR1 is SGHRS and CDR2 YFSETQ. Trimming left V 7 bases short and J 0 bases short, with 16 bases between. This CDR3 comprises 16 residues. This CDR3 is CASGIDSTSNTGELFF. For the CDR3, the DNA is TGCGCCAGCGGAATAGACAGCACGTCGAACACCGGGGAGCTGTTTTTT.

This clone was recorded a few times. The gene calls are TRBV5-5 and TRBJ1-2, with D tentatively TRBD1 (6 bases). The V and J ends lost 4 bases and 1 base respectively, with 8 bases between them. Germline V gene data show CDR1 as SGHKS and CDR2 as YYEKEE (reference sequence). This CDR3 contains 13 residues. CDR3 amino acids: CASSQGINYGYTF. The DNA of the CDR3 is TGTGCCAGCAGCCAGGGGATTAACTATGGCTACACCTTC.

The chain combines TRBV25-1 with TRBJ2-2, with unresolved D. Trimming removed 6 bases at V and 2 bases at J, with 7 bases between. The CDR3 is 13 residues long. CDR1 is MGHDK, CDR2 SYGVNS, per germline. The CDR3: CASSLYNTGELFF. In DNA, the CDR3 is TGTGCCAGCAGCCTATATAACACCGGGGAGCTGTTTTTT.

The chain couples TRBV30 to TRBJ2-2; 7 bases are a match to TRBD1. The CDR3 loop spans 15 amino acids. Trimming at V came to 4 bases and at J to 0 bases, leaving 5 bases not matched to a gene. Germline CDR1 and CDR2: GTSNPN and SVGIG (reference sequence). The CDR3: CAWMIGGANTGELFF. As DNA, the CDR3 is TGTGCCTGGATGATAGGGGGCGCGAACACCGGGGAGCTGTTTTTT.

This chain uses TRBV7-8 with TRBJ1-2; D may be TRBD1 (6 bases). V gave up 1 base and J gave up 6 bases, with 9 bases separating them. Germline CDR1 reads SGHVS; CDR2 reads FQNEAQ. This CDR3 comprises 13 residues. The CDR3 reads CASSLEGGDGYTF. The CDR3 coding sequence is TGTGCCAGCAGCTTAGAGGGGGGGGATGGCTACACCTTC. Based on the CDR3 plus reference TRBV7-8 and TRBJ1-2, the full variable domain is GAGVSQSPRYKVAKRGQDVALRCDPISGHVSLFWYQQALGQGPEFLTYFQNEAQLDKSGLPSDRFFAERPEGSVSTLKIQRTQQEDSAVYLCASSLEGGDGYTFGSGTRLTVV.

The sample holds one count of this clone. The V and J genes are TRBV5-1 and TRBJ2-1, with TRBD2 identical over 12 bases. Germline V gene data show CDR1 as SGHRS and CDR2 as YFSETQ. The J segment lost 3 bases and the V segment lost 2 bases, leaving 3 bases of the junction unmatched. The CDR3 is 16 residues long. The CDR3 sequence: CASSFELAGGYNEQFF. The CDR3 region has the DNA TGCGCCAGCAGCTTCGAACTAGCGGGAGGCTACAATGAGCAGTTCTTC.

This chain uses TRBV19 with TRBJ1-1; 9 positions match TRBD1. In germline, CDR1 is LNHDA, CDR2 SQIVND (reference sequence). J was trimmed by 5 bases and V by 7 bases; bases with no gene match: 2. This CDR3 has 12 amino acids. The CDR3 reads CASIDRGTEAFF. CDR3 coding DNA: TGTGCCAGTATTGACAGGGGGACTGAAGCTTTCTTT.

The chain recombines TRBV27 with TRBJ2-1; TRBD1 matches at 9 bases. The CDR3 is 16 residues long. Germline V lookup: CDR1 MNHEY, CDR2 SMNVEV (reference sequence). V lost 1 base and J lost 6; bases outside the gene matches: 7. In nucleotides, the CDR3 is TGTGCCAGCAGTTTATTGTTGGGACAGGGCTTCAATGAGCAGTTCTTC. Translated: CASSLLLGQGFNEQFF.

V gene TRBV24-1 combines with J gene TRBJ1-2; TRBD1 aligns across 7 bases. The trim removed 5 bases at V and 6 bases at J, leaving 11 bases unmatched. CDR3 length: 15 residues. Germline CDR1 is KGHDR and CDR2 is SFDVKD. The CDR3 region is CATSGGGAGRHGYTF. In DNA form, the CDR3 reads TGTGCCACCAGTGGAGGGGGCGCCGGTAGGCATGGCTACACCTTC.

The gene calls are TRBV6-2 or TRBV6-3 and TRBJ2-7; no reliable D call. CDR1 and CDR2 from the germline V gene are MNHEY and SVGEGT. V shed 6 bases and J shed 6 bases, with 9 bases lying between them. This CDR3 has 11 amino acids. CDR3 in DNA: TGTGCCAGCAGCTTTAATTCCGAGCAGTACTTC. Translated: CASSFNSEQYF.

This clone came up once. This chain connects TRBV15 to TRBJ2-3; perhaps TRBD2 as D (6 bases). Germline V lookup: CDR1 LNHNV, CDR2 YYDKDF (reference sequence). The CDR3 runs to 16 residues. Between the trimmed V and J ends, which lost 1 base and 2 bases, there was a span of 13 bases. In DNA form, the CDR3 reads TGTGCCACCAGCAGAGCTCGACTAGGGGTCACAGATACGCAGTATTTT. This encodes CATSRARLGVTDTQYF.

This chain uses TRBV6-5 with TRBJ1-6, with TRBD1 as a possible D gene (5 bases). The CDR3 runs 14 residues. The germline V gene has CDR1 MNHEY and CDR2 SVGAGI. V was trimmed by 9 bases and J by 4 bases, leaving 13 bases between them. The CDR3, as DNA: TGTGCCAGTCGACCGACAGCGTATAATTCACCCCTCCACTTT. This gives the protein CASRPTAYNSPLHF.

V gene TRBV30 combines with J gene TRBJ2-5; 7 bases agree with TRBD2. The CDR3 consists of 15 residues. The ends lost 8 bases at V and 10 bases at J; junction bases unmatched: 22. Germline V lookup: CDR1 GTSNPN, CDR2 SVGIG (reference sequence). CDR3 coding DNA: TGTGCCCTGGATCTTGCCCAGGACGGGACGGGGGGCCAGTACTTC. Translation gives CALDLAQDGTGGQYF.

The chain is built from TRBV18 and TRBJ2-7, with 13 bases aligning to TRBD2. In germline, CDR1 is KGHSH, CDR2 LQKENI. The length of the CDR3 is 16 residues. V lost 5 bases and J lost 3; bases outside the gene matches: 7. The CDR3 DNA reads TGTGCCAGCTCATCGGGACTAGCGGGAAGTCGCTACGAGCAGTACTTC. Translating it yields CASSSGLAGSRYEQYF.

The chain recombines TRBV9 with TRBJ2-7, with D possibly TRBD1 on 6 matching bases. The germline V gene encodes CDR1 SGDLS and CDR2 YYNGEE. The CDR3 is made up of 13 amino acids. Trimming shortened V by 0 bases and J by 3 bases, and 7 bases separated the two germline ends. The CDR3 spells CASSVDRDYEQYF. The CDR3 DNA reads as TGTGCCAGCAGCGTAGACAGGGACTACGAGCAGTACTTC.

The chain recombines TRBV5-1 with TRBJ2-3, with 7 bases matching TRBD2. J was trimmed by 4 bases and V by 0 bases; bases with no gene match: 5. The CDR3 length is 15 residues. Looked up from germline, CDR1 is SGHRS and CDR2 is YFSETQ. CDR3 region: CASSLETSTADTQYF. In DNA, the CDR3 is TGCGCCAGCAGCTTGGAGACTAGCACTGCAGATACGCAGTATTTT. The whole variable domain, filled in from reference TRBV5-1 and TRBJ2-3, reads KAGVTQTPRYLIKTRGQQVTLSCSPISGHRSVSWYQQTPGQGLQFLFEYFSETQRNKGNFPGRFSGRQFSNSRSEMNVSTLELGDSALYLCASSLETSTADTQYFGPGTRLTVL.

This chain connects TRBV19 to TRBJ1-5; tentative D call: TRBD1 (5 bases). V was trimmed by 3 bases and J by 6 bases, leaving 15 bases between them. Germline CDR1 LNHDA, CDR2 SQIVND (reference sequence). The length of the CDR3 is 15 residues. CDR3 bases: TGTGCCAGTAGTATGTGGGGCAGGGAAGGTCAGCCCCAGCATTTT. It specifies CASSMWGREGQPQHF.